A single sample is the source of the 26 T cell receptor beta chains below, sequenced in a study of technical replicates of blood from a handful of donors. Profiling relied on immunoSEQ multiplex PCR, and the TCRdb table lists in-frame clones only, not all of them. The sample has 9,500 to 15,000 clones; under 95% are singletons. The sequenced material came from PBMCs. The receptors shown here come from a human donor in good health.

The J gene is TRBJ2-2, the V gene TRBV6-1; D remains unclear. V lost 8 bases and J 2 bases, leaving 9 bases between the germline ends. The CDR3 extends over 13 amino acids. CDR1 is MNHNS and CDR2 is SASEGT in the germline V gene. The CDR3 nucleotides are TGTGCCAGCTTCAGTGGTAACACCGGGGAGCTGTTTTTT. It codes for CASFSGNTGELFF.

The chain couples TRBV2 to TRBJ1-1; D uncertain. Germline V gives CDR1 SNHLY, CDR2 FYNNEI. The germline V and J ends were trimmed by 4 bases and 1 base, with 7 bases remaining between them. The CDR3 sequence is 13 residues long. This CDR3 reads CASSVSQNTEAFF. CDR3 sequence (DNA): TGTGCCAGCAGTGTATCACAGAACACTGAAGCTTTCTTT. Combining the CDR3 with reference TRBV2 and TRBJ1-1 gives the whole variable domain EPEVTQTPSHQVTQMGQEVILRCVPISNHLYFYWYRQILGQKVEFLVSFYNNEISEKSEIFDDQFSVERPDGSNFTLKIRSTKLEDSAMYFCASSVSQNTEAFFGQGTRLTVV.

This chain connects TRBV29-1 to TRBJ2-3; 8 positions match TRBD2. CDR1 is SQVTM, CDR2 ANQGSEA, per germline. V lost 7 bases, J lost 4 bases, and 13 bases stayed unmatched. The CDR3 loop spans 15 amino acids. CDR3 bases: TGCAGCGGAATCCGGCCAGCGGGAGCTGCAGATACGCAGTATTTT. Translated, it gives CSGIRPAGAADTQYF.

This clone was recorded only once. J is TRBJ2-1 and V is TRBV19, with TRBD2 matching 10 bases. This CDR3 is 17 amino acids long. J lost 4 bases, V lost 3 bases, and 9 bases had no gene match. From germline, CDR1 is LNHDA and CDR2 SQIVND (reference sequence). CDR3: CASSMSGRAFLYNEQFF. The CDR3, as DNA: TGTGCCAGTAGTATGAGCGGGAGGGCCTTCCTGTACAATGAGCAGTTCTTC. Supplemented by reference TRBV19 and TRBJ2-1, the full variable domain reads DGGITQSPKYLFRKEGQNVTLSCEQNLNHDAMYWYRQDPGQGLRLIYYSQIVNDFQKGDIAEGYSVSREKKESFPLTVTSAQKNPTAFYLCASSMSGRAFLYNEQFFGPGTRLTVL.

The chain recombines TRBV19 with TRBJ2-1, with D possibly TRBD1 on 6 matching bases. The CDR3 sequence is 16 residues long. Between the trimmed V and J ends, which lost 1 base and 5 bases, there was a span of 15 bases. Germline loops: CDR1 LNHDA, CDR2 SQIVND (reference sequence). CDR3 sequence reads: CASSIGRQGHHNEQFF. CDR3 nucleotides: TGTGCCAGTAGTATAGGTCGGCAGGGGCACCACAATGAGCAGTTCTTC.

The V gene is TRBV30, the J gene TRBJ2-7; the D gene is possibly TRBD1 (7 bases). Germline V CDR1 and CDR2: GTSNPN, SVGIG (reference sequence). This CDR3 is 14 amino acids long. V was shortened by 2 bases and J by 3 bases, with 14 bases between the two germline ends. CDR3 in amino acids: CAWSRGQGDYEQYF. The CDR3 DNA follows: TGTGCCTGGAGTCGGGGGCAGGGGGACTACGAGCAGTACTTC.

This chain uses TRBV11-1 with TRBJ2-5; 8 bases are shared with TRBD2. Per the germline V gene, CDR1 is SGHAT and CDR2 is FQDESV (reference sequence). This CDR3 has 17 residues. V lost 2 bases and J lost 2; bases outside the gene matches: 10. The CDR3: CASSLWFSGREQETQYF. CDR3 coding DNA: TGTGCCAGCAGCTTATGGTTCAGCGGGAGAGAACAAGAGACCCAGTACTTC.

The CDR3 loop reads CASSRPGQNTGELFF. CDR3 bases: TGTGCCAGTAGTAGACCGGGACAAAACACCGGGGAGCTGTTTTTT. The chain employs TRBV19 and TRBJ2-2, with D tentatively TRBD1 (6 bases). Germline CDR1 reads LNHDA; CDR2 reads SQIVND (reference sequence). The CDR3 contains 15 residues. V lost 4 bases to trimming and J lost 2 bases, with 11 bases between them.

The chain uses TRBV6-5 and TRBJ2-7; 10 bases are a match to TRBD2. CDR3 size: 14 residues. CDR1 is MNHEY and CDR2 is SVGAGI in the germline V gene. V shed 7 bases and J 2 bases; nucleotides not matched to a gene: 5. CDR3 sequence (DNA): TGTGCCAGCAAAACTAGCGGGGCCGCCTACGAGCAGTACTTC. This codes for CASKTSGAAYEQYF.

V gene TRBV7-2 combines with J gene TRBJ2-2; 11 bases match TRBD2. This CDR3 region has 16 residues. V shed 5 bases and J 10 bases; nucleotides not matched to a gene: 12. CDR1 and CDR2 from the germline V gene are SGHTA and FQGNSA. The chain's CDR3 is CASSPGLAVLSEELFF. CDR3 DNA sequence: TGTGCCAGCAGCCCGGGACTAGCGGTCTTAAGCGAGGAGCTGTTTTTT.

As concerns this clone: An end of the junction does not agree with germline; a read error may underlie this. The chain uses TRBV28 and TRBJ1-1; 7 nucleotides match TRBD1. The germline gives CDR1 MDHEN, CDR2 SYDVKM. The CDR3 contains 11 residues. The CDR3 DNA sequence: TGTGCCAGCAGTTTCTGGGACAGTAAAAACTTT. Translating it yields CASSFWDSKNF.

The rearrangement joins TRBV28 to TRBJ2-5, with 8 bases identical to TRBD1. This CDR3 has 15 residues. The J segment lost 4 bases and the V segment lost 3 bases, leaving 7 bases of the junction unmatched. Germline assignment: CDR1 MDHEN and CDR2 SYDVKM. The CDR3 DNA reads TGTGCCAGCAGTTTCGGACAGGGATTGCGAGAGACCCAGTACTTC. Protein sequence: CASSFGQGLRETQYF.

The rearrangement joins TRBV5-4 to TRBJ1-1, with TRBD1 matching over 7 bases. The CDR3 totals 14 residues. Germline CDR1 SGHNT, CDR2 YYREEE (reference sequence). J was trimmed by 1 base and V by 4 bases; bases with no gene match: 4. CDR3 bases: TGTGCCAGCAGCCCGACAGGGCCGAACACTGAAGCTTTCTTT. This translates into CASSPTGPNTEAFF.

The rearrangement links TRBV6-6 to TRBJ1-2, with D maybe TRBD1 (5 bases). Per germline, CDR1 MNHNY and CDR2 SVGAGI (reference sequence). V gave up 7 bases and J gave up 6 bases, with 15 bases separating them. The CDR3 totals 13 residues. The CDR3 nucleotides read TGTGCCAGCATAAAACAGGAATTGGATGGCTACACCTTC. Translating it yields CASIKQELDGYTF.

The chain is built from TRBV7-2 and TRBJ2-7, with 8 bases that match TRBD1. Germline lookup yields CDR1 SGHTA and CDR2 FQGNSA. This CDR3 is 15 amino acids long. Trimming at V came to 5 bases and at J to 2 bases, leaving 8 bases not matched to a gene. In DNA form, the CDR3 reads TGTGCCAGCAGCCCAGGGGGCAGGGGGGCCTACGAGCAGTACTTC. Its protein product is CASSPGGRGAYEQYF.

This CDR3 reads CASSLDGLNEKLFF. The CDR3, as DNA: TGCGCCAGCAGCTTGGACGGTCTTAATGAAAAACTGTTTTTT. The genes are TRBV5-1 and TRBJ1-4; no clear D. From germline, CDR1 is SGHRS and CDR2 YFSETQ. This CDR3 is built from 14 residues. Trimming cost V 0 bases and J 4 bases, with 7 bases left between them. Full variable domain (remainder filled in from reference TRBV5-1 and TRBJ1-4): KAGVTQTPRYLIKTRGQQVTLSCSPISGHRSVSWYQQTPGQGLQFLFEYFSETQRNKGNFPGRFSGRQFSNSRSEMNVSTLELGDSALYLCASSLDGLNEKLFFGSGTQLSVL.

This rearrangement joins TRBV10-3 to TRBJ1-2, with 10 bases lining up with TRBD1. The length of the CDR3 is 17 residues. The ends lost 4 bases at V and 4 bases at J; junction bases unmatched: 12. Germline assignment: CDR1 ENHRY and CDR2 SYGVKD. The CDR3 protein is CAISVNSGTGEAYGYTF. Here the CDR3 DNA reads TGTGCCATCAGTGTCAACTCCGGGACAGGGGAGGCCTATGGCTACACCTTC.

The table lists this clone with a few counts. The J gene is TRBJ2-3, the V gene TRBV6-4; 8 nucleotides match TRBD1. Germline-derived CDR1 and CDR2 are MRHNA and SNTAGT. J lost 2 bases, V lost 7 bases, and 5 bases had no gene match. This CDR3 spans 14 amino acids. Here the CDR3 reads CASTPGQDTDTQYF. Here the CDR3 DNA reads TGTGCCAGCACACCGGGACAGGACACAGATACGCAGTATTTT.

The V call is TRBV6-5, the J call TRBJ2-2; 7 nucleotides agree with TRBD1. The V gene end was trimmed by 6 bases and the J gene end by 0 bases; junction bases not matched to a gene: 4. The V gene's germline CDR1 is MNHEY and CDR2 SVGAGI. This CDR3 is 15 amino acids long. CDR3 in amino acids: CASRRQGSNTGELFF. The CDR3 region has the DNA TGTGCCAGCAGACGACAGGGTTCGAACACCGGGGAGCTGTTTTTT.

The chain carries TRBV27 and TRBJ2-7; 9 bases map to TRBD1. Per germline, CDR1 MNHEY and CDR2 SMNVEV (reference sequence). The CDR3 sequence is 15 residues long. The V and J ends lost 3 bases and 4 bases, in that order; junction bases with no gene match: 7. The CDR3 DNA follows: TGTGCCAGCAGTTTTGCACAGGGGGCGGTTTACGAGCAGTACTTC. It encodes CASSFAQGAVYEQYF.

The gene calls are TRBV28 and TRBJ2-7; TRBD2 matches 7 bases. V shed 7 bases, J shed 2 bases, and the junction held 8 bases outside the gene matches. Germline values: CDR1 MDHEN, CDR2 SYDVKM. This CDR3 comprises 14 residues. CDR3 nucleotides: TGTGCCAGCAAGTTCGGCGGGAGCGCCTACGAGCAGTACTTC. The encoded protein is CASKFGGSAYEQYF.

V is TRBV29-1 and J is TRBJ1-4; 8 bases align to TRBD1. This CDR3 spans 15 amino acids. V lost 7 bases, J lost 5 bases, and 12 bases stayed unmatched. Germline loops: CDR1 SQVTM, CDR2 ANQGSEA. The CDR3 bases are TGCAGCGCCGACTACGGACAGGGCGGAAATGAAAAACTGTTTTTT. Protein: CSADYGQGGNEKLFF. Drawing the rest from reference TRBV29-1 and TRBJ1-4, the complete variable domain is SAVISQKPSRDICQRGTSLTIQCQVDSQVTMMFWYRQQPGQSLTLIATANQGSEATYESGFVIDKFPISRPNLTFSTLTVSNMSPEDSSIYLCSADYGQGGNEKLFFGSGTQLSVL.

The V gene is TRBV19, the J gene TRBJ1-1, with D possibly TRBD1 on 5 matching bases. Looked up from germline, CDR1 is LNHDA and CDR2 is SQIVND (reference sequence). The CDR3 runs 15 residues. V lost 4 bases, J lost 2 bases, and 14 bases lay in between. CDR3 sequence: CASSSGWQGNTEAFF. For the CDR3, the DNA is TGTGCCAGTAGTAGCGGTTGGCAGGGAAACACTGAAGCTTTCTTT.

The gene calls are TRBV5-5 and TRBJ2-5; maybe TRBD1 (6 bases). The germline gives CDR1 SGHKS, CDR2 YYEKEE (reference sequence). The V end was cut by 0 bases, the J end by 7 bases, with 16 bases between. The CDR3 covers 15 residues. Written as DNA, the CDR3 is TGTGCCAGCAGCTTGGAGGGACAACAACGGGGGACCCAGTACTTC. Its protein product is CASSLEGQQRGTQYF.

The chain couples TRBV6-5 to TRBJ2-2; TRBD2 is a possible D gene (5 bases). Deletions cut 4 bases from V and 4 bases from J, with 13 bases between. The germline V gene has CDR1 MNHEY and CDR2 SVGAGI. The CDR3 loop spans 15 amino acids. Here the CDR3 reads CASSFQRSITGELFF. The CDR3 bases are TGTGCCAGCAGTTTCCAGCGGTCCATCACCGGGGAGCTGTTTTTT.

V and J are TRBV2 and TRBJ2-1; 7 nucleotides align to TRBD2. The germline V gene has CDR1 SNHLY and CDR2 FYNNEI. Unmatched junction bases numbered 7, after V lost 8 bases and J lost 6 bases. This CDR3 is built from 13 residues. Here the CDR3 DNA reads TGTGCCAGCGGGAGGGCCCTTTCCAATGAGCAGTTCTTC. Encoded protein: CASGRALSNEQFF. Filled out from reference TRBV2 and TRBJ2-1, the complete variable domain reads EPEVTQTPSHQVTQMGQEVILRCVPISNHLYFYWYRQILGQKVEFLVSFYNNEISEKSEIFDDQFSVERPDGSNFTLKIRSTKLEDSAMYFCASGRALSNEQFFGPGTRLTVL.